This T cell receptor beta chain was sequenced for a study of OX40 agonist ivuxolimab in advanced cancers. As for the study in general: Three dose-escalation patients had partial responses: one with hepatocellular carcinoma and two with cutaneous melanoma. General study points: Averaged across samples, CD8+ T cells carried more expanded clones than CD4+ did. With doses of 0.1 to 3.0 mg/kg, CD4+ and CD8+ blood T cells had undergone clonal expansion by week 6.

TCRdb's table, derived via immunoSEQ multiplex PCR, lists solely in-frame clones and lacks some. The top ten clones hold around 4% of a sample with 55,000 to 75,000 clones, around 90% of them seen once. The junction had 8 bases not matched to a gene; V was cut back by 8 bases and J by 4 bases. Per the germline V gene, CDR1 is SNHLY and CDR2 is FYNNEI. The CDR3 is 17 amino acids. On this clone itself: Its specificity is unknown.

Patients with autoimmune history or systemic immunosuppression were excluded. This chain links TRBV2 with TRBJ2-6; 13 positions agree with TRBD2. The TCR comes from an adult with an advanced solid tumor such as melanoma, head and neck, liver or kidney cancer. The specimen was CD4+ or CD8+ T cells sorted from blood, collected in a trial of the OX40 agonist ivuxolimab. In nucleotides, the CDR3 is TGTGCCAGCCAGACTAGCGGGAGGAAAAGGGGGGCCAACGTCCTGACTTTC. Protein product: CASQTSGRKRGANVLTF.